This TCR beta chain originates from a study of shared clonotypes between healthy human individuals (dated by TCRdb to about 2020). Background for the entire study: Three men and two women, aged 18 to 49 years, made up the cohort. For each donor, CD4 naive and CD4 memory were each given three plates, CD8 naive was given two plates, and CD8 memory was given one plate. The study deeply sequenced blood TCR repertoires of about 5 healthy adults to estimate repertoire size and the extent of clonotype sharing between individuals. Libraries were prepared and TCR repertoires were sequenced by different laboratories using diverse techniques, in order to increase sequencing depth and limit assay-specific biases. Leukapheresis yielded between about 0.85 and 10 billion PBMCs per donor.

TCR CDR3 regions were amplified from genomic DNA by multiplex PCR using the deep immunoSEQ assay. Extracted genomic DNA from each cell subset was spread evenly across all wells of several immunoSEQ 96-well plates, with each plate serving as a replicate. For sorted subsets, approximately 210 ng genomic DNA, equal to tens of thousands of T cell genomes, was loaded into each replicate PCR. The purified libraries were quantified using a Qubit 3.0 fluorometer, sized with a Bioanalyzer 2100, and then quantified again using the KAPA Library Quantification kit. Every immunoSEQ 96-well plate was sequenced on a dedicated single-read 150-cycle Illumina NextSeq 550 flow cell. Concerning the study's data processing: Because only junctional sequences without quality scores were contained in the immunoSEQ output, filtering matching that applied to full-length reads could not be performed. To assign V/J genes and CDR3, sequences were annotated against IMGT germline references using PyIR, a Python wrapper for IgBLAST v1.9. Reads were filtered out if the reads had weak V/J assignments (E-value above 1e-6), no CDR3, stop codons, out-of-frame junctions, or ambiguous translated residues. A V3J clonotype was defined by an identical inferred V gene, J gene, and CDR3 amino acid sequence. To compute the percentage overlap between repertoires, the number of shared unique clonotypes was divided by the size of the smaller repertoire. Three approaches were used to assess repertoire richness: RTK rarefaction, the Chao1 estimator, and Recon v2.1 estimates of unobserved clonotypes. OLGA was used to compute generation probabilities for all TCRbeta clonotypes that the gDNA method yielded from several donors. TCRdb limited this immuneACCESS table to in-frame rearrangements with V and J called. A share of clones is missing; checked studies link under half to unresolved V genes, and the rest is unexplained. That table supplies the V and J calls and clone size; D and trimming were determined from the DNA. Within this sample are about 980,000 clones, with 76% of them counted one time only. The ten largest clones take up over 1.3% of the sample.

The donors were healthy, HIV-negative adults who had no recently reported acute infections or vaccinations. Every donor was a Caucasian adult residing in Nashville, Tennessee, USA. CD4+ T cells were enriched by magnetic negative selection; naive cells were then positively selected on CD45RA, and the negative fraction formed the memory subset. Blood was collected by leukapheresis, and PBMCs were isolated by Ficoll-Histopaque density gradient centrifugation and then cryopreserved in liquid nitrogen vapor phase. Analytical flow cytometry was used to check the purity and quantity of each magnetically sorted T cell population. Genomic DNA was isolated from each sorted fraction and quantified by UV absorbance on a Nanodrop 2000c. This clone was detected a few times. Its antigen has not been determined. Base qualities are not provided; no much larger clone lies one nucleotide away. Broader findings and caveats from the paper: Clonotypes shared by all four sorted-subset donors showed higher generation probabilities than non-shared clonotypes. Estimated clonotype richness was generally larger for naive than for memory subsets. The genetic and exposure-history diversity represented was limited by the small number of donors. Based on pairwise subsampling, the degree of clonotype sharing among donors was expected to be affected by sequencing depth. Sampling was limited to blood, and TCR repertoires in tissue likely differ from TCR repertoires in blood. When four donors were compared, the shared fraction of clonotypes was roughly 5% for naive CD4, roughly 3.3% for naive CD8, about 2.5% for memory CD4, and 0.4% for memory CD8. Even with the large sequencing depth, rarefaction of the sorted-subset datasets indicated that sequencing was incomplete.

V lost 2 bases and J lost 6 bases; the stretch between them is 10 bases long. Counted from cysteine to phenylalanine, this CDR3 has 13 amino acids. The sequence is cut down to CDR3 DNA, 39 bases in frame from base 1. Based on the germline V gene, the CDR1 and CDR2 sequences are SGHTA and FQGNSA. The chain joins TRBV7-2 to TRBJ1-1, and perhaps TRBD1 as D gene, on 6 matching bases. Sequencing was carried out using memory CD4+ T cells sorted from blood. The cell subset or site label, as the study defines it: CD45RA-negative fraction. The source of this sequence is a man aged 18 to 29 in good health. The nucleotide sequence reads TGTGCCAGCAGCTTAAGGGGGATGGCTGAAGCTTTCTTT. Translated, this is CASSLRGMAEAFF.